Sequencing of this T cell receptor (beta chain) was carried out in a study of cytomegalovirus exposure and HLA in healthy donors. Study findings and constraints: In a later analysis, compared with equally common non-associated chains, HLA-associated beta chains were more expanded. Links to common viral pathogens appeared, in a later analysis, for several of the most significant clusters. Rare TCR sequences dominated, though some public TCRs recurred in many donors.

With respect to this clone: Its antigen is not known.

V lost 2 bases to trimming and J lost 5 bases; unmatched junction nucleotides: 12. CDR1 and CDR2 from the germline V gene are SGHAT and FQNNGV. The CDR3 spans 18 residues. PCR was performed using 60 Vbeta and 13 Jbeta primers. Original data processing: Roughly 76 million unique TCR beta chains, roughly 11 million of them shared, were counted by a later analysis. The assay was immunoSEQ multiplex PCR, and TCRdb's table has in-frame clones only and misses some. V and J calls and clone size are those listed in that table; D and trimming were worked out from the DNA. Here the sample spans some 130,000 clones, approximately 85% being singletons.

The chain couples TRBV11-2 to TRBJ2-3, with TRBD2 matching 11 bases. The clonotype was recovered from a woman in her 30s in good health and CMV-seropositive. The sample comprised PBMCs. This CDR3 is CASSLIAGGQVGVDTQYF. DNA for the CDR3: TGTGCCAGCAGCTTAATAGCGGGAGGGCAGGTCGGGGTAGATACGCAGTATTTT. The full variable domain, its missing parts supplied by reference TRBV11-2 and TRBJ2-3, is EAGVAQSPRYKIIEKRQSVAFWCNPISGHATLYWYQQILGQGPKLLIQFQNNGVVDDSQLPKDRFSAERLKGVDSTLKIQPAKLEDSAVYLCASSLIAGGQVGVDTQYFGPGTRLTVL.